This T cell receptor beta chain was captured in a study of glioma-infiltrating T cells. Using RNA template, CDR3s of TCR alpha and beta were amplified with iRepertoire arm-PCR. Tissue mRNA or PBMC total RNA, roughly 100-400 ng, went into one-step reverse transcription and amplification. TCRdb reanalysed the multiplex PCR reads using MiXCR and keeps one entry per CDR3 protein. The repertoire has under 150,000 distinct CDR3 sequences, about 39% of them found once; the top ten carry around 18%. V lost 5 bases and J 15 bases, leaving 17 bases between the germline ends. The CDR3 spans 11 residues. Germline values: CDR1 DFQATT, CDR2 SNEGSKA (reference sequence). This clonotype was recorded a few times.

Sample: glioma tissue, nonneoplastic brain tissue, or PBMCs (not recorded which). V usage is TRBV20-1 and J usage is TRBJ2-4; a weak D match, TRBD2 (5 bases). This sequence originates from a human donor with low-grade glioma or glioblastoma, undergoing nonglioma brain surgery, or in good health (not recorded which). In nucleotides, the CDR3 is TGCAGTGCTCTGGGTGGGCGGGTGGCGTACTTC. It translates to CSALGGRVAYF.